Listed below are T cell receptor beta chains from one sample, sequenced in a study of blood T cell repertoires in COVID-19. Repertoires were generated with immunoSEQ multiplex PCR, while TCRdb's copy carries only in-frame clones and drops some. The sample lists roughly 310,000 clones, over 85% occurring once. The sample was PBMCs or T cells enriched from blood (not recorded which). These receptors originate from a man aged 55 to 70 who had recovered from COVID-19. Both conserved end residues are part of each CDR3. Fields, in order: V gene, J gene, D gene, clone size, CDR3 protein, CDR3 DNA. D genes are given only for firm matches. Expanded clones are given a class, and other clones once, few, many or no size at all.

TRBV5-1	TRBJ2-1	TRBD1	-	CASSVQGVSYDEQFF	TGCGCCAGCAGCGTTCAGGGGGTTTCCTACGATGAGCAGTTCTTC
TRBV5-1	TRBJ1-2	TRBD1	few	CASSREGQGSLGYTF	TGCGCCAGCAGCCGCGAGGGACAGGGGTCGTTGGGCTACACCTTC
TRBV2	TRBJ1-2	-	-	CASSAPFGYTF	TGTGCCAGCAGTGCCCCTTTTGGCTACACCTTC
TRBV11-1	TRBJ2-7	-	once	CASRPRGASYEQYF	TGTGCCAGCAGACCCAGGGGGGCCTCCTACGAGCAGTACTTC
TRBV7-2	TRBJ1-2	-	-	CASSLPSDSAYGYTF	TGTGCCAGCAGCTTACCCTCCGACAGTGCTTATGGCTACACCTTC
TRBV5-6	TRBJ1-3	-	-	CASSLLQGGNTIYF	TGTGCCAGCAGCTTATTACAGGGAGGAAACACCATATATTTT
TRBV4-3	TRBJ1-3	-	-	CASSPDSISSGNTIYF	TGCGCCAGCAGTCCTGACAGTATCAGCTCTGGAAACACCATATATTTT
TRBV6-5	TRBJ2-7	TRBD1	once	CASSYDRASYEQYF	TGTGCCAGCAGTTACGACAGGGCCTCCTACGAGCAGTACTTC
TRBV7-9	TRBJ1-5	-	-	CASSPGGEREDNQPQHF	TGTGCCAGCAGCCCGGGGGGAGAGAGGGAGGACAATCAGCCCCAGCATTTT
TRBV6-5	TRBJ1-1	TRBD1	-	CASSFSGGGTEAFF	TGTGCCAGCAGTTTTTCAGGGGGCGGCACTGAAGCTTTCTTT
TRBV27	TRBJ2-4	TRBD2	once	CASCPTSGGEGAKNIQYF	TGTGCCAGCTGCCCCACTAGCGGGGGGGAGGGAGCCAAAAACATTCAGTACTTC
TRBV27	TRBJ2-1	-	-	CASSPLGGVSYNEQFF	TGTGCCAGCAGTCCCCTCGGGGGAGTCTCCTACAATGAGCAGTTCTTC
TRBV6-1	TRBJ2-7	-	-	CASSEQTSGGPYEQYF	TGTGCCAGCAGTGAACAGACGTCTGGGGGCCCTTACGAGCAGTACTTC
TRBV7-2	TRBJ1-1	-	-	CASSSTPGTEAFF	TGTGCCAGCAGCTCAACCCCGGGGACAGAAGCTTTCTTT
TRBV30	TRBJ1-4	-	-	CAWSGQSNEKLFF	TGTGCCTGGAGTGGACAGTCGAATGAAAAACTGTTTTTT
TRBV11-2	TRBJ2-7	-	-	CASSFPGKMGEQYF	TGTGCCAGCAGCTTCCCAGGGAAAATGGGCGAGCAGTACTTC
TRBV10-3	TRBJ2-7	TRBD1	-	CAIRPTGPYEQYF	TGTGCCATCAGACCGACAGGGCCCTACGAGCAGTACTTC
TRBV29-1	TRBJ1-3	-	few	CSVVAHTGNTIYF	TGCAGCGTTGTGGCACATACTGGAAACACCATATATTTT
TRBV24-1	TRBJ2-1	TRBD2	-	CATSDLAGGFGDEQFF	TGTGCCACCAGTGACTTAGCGGGAGGATTTGGTGATGAGCAGTTCTTC
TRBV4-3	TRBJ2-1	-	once	CASSQDPGRRNEQFF	TGCGCCAGCAGCCAAGATCCTGGCAGGAGGAATGAGCAGTTCTTC
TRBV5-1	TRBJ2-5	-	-	CASSFGDAGYETQYF	TGCGCCAGCAGCTTTGGAGATGCGGGTTATGAGACCCAGTACTTC
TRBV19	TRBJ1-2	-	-	CASSNLGEAGGYGYTF	TGTGCCAGTAGCAACCTAGGGGAAGCTGGTGGTTATGGCTACACCTTC
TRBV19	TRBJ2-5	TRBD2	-	CASSPLGRETQYF	TGTGCCAGTAGCCCGCTCGGGAGGGAGACCCAGTACTTC
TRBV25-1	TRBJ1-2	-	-	CASRGAAEGYTF	TGTGCCAGCAGGGGGGCCGCGGAGGGCTACACCTTC
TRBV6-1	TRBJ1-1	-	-	CASSDRANTEAFF	TGTGCCAGCAGTGACAGGGCGAACACTGAAGCTTTCTTT
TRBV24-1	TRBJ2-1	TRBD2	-	CATSDRGLAGGLEQFF	TGTGCCACCAGTGACCGGGGACTAGCGGGAGGGTTGGAGCAGTTCTTC
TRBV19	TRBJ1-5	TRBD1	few	CASSFLDRGTYQPQHF	TGTGCCAGTAGTTTTCTCGACAGGGGCACGTATCAGCCCCAGCATTTT
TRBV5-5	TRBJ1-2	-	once	CASSGQGYGYTF	TGTGCCAGCAGCGGGCAGGGTTATGGCTACACCTTC
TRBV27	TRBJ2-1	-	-	CASSLGSVGEQFF	TGTGCCAGCAGTTTAGGGAGCGTAGGTGAGCAGTTCTTC
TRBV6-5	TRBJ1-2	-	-	CASSPTGPNYGYTF	TGTGCCAGCAGTCCGACAGGCCCCAACTATGGCTACACCTTC
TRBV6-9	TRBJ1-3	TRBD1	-	CASSLTGAGNTIYF	TGTGCCAGCAGTTTGACAGGGGCGGGAAACACCATATATTTT
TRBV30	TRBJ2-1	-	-	CAWSTVREQFF	TGTGCCTGGAGTACCGTGAGAGAGCAGTTCTTC
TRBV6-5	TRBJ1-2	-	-	CASSYDTTNYGYTF	TGTGCCAGCAGTTATGACACGACGAACTATGGCTACACCTTC
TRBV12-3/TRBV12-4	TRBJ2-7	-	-	CASSQRGTYEQYF	TGTGCCAGCAGCCAAAGAGGGACCTACGAGCAGTACTTC
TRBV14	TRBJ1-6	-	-	CASSQVAANSPLHF	TGTGCCAGCAGCCAAGTGGCAGCGAATTCACCCCTCCACTTT
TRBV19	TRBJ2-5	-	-	CASSPRVQETQYF	TGTGCCAGTAGTCCTCGGGTACAAGAGACCCAGTACTTC